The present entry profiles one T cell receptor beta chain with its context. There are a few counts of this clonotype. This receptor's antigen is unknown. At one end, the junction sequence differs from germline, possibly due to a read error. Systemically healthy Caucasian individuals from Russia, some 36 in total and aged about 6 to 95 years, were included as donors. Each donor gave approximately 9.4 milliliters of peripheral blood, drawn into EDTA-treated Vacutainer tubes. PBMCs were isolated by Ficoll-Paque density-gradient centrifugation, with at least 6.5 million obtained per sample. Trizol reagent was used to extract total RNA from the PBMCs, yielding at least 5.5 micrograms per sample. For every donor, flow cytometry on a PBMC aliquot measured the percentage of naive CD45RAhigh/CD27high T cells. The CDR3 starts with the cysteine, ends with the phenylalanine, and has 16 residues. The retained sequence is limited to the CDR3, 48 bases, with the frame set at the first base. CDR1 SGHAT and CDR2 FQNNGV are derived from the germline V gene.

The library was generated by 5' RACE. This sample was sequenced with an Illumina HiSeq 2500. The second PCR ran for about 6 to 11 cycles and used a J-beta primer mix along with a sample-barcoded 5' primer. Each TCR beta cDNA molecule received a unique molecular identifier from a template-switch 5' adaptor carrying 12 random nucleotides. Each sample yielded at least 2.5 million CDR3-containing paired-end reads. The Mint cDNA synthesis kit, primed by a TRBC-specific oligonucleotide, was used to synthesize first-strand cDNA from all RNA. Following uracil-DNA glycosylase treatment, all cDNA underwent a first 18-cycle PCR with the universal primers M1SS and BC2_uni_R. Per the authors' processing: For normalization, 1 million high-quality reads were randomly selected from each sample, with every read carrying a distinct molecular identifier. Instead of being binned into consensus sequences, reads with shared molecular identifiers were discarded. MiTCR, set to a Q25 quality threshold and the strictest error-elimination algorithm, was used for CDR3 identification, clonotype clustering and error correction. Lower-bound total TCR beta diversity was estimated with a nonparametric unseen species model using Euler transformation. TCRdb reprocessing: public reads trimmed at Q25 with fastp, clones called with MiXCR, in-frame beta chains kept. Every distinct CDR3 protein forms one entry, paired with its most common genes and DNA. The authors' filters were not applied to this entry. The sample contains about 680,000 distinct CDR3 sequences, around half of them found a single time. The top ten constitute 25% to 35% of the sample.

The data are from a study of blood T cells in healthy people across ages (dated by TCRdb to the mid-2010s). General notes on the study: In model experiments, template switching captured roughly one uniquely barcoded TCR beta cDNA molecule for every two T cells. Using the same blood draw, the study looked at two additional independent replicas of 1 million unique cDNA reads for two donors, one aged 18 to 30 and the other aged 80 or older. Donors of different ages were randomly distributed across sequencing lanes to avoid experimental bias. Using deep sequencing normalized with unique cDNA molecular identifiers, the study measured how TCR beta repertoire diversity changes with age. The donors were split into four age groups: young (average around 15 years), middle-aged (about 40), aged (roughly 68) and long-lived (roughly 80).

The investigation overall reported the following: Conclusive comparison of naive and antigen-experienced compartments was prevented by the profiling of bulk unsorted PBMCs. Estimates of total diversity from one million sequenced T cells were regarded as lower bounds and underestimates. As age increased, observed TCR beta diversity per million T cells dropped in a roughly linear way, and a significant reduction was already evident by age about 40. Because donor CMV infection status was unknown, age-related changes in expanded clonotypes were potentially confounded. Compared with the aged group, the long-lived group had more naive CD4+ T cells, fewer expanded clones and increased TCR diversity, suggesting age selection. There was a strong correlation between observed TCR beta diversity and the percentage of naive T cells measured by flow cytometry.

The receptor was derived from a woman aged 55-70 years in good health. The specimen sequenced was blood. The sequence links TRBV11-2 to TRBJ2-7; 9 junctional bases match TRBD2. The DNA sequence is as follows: TGTGCCAGTAGCTTAGTTGCTTCTAGCGGGACTTACGAGCAGTACTTC. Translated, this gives CASSLVASSGTYEQYF.